The 20 T cell receptor beta chains presented below share a single source sample, sequenced in a study of molecular identifiers for immune sequencing clone quantification. TCRdb re-derived calls from the PCR reads in MiXCR, one entry per CDR3 protein. The sample includes hundreds of thousands of distinct CDR3 sequences, about 21% seen only once; the top ten take 0.7% to 0.9%. Sample: naive CD8+ T cells from blood, with Jurkat cell RNA spiked in. As to subset: FACS-sorted CD8+CD4-CCR7+CD45RA+ naive T cells. The receptors here all came from a human donor in good health. Some libraries in this study had Jurkat cell RNA spiked in.

This clonotype was observed many times. This chain links TRBV4-1 with TRBJ1-6; a weak D match, TRBD1 (5 bases). The V gene's germline CDR1 is MGHRA and CDR2 YSYEKL. The V end was cut by 2 bases, the J end by 4 bases, with 15 bases between. The CDR3 consists of 17 residues. CDR3 nucleotides: TGCGCCAGCAGCCAAACCTCCGGGACTGAGTATAATTCACCCCTCCACTTT. Its protein is CASSQTSGTEYNSPLHF.

As concerns this clonotype: No conserved phenylalanine or tryptophan ends this CDR3, so it is likely a read error. J is TRBJ2-3 and V is TRBV7-9; D perhaps matches TRBD1 (7 bases). This CDR3 is 12 amino acids long. The germline V gene encodes CDR1 SEHNR and CDR2 FQNEAQ (reference sequence). Trimming stripped 7 bases from V and 8 bases from J, with 13 bases between. CDR3: CASTPGGTTQYL. The CDR3 DNA reads TGTGCCAGCACCCCAGGGGGGACTACGCAGTATCTT.

This clonotype was recorded at least ten times. The chain has TRBV12-3 or TRBV12-4 and TRBJ1-4; D gene uncertain. V was pared by 1 base and J by 8 bases, with 11 bases between. The CDR3 length is 14 residues. The CDR3 is CASSLEGFGEKLFF. CDR3 bases: TGTGCCAGCAGTTTAGAAGGGTTTGGCGAAAAACTGTTTTTT.

About this clonotype itself: A clone one base away is much larger, so this may be a read error. V gene TRBV12-3 or TRBV12-4 combines with J gene TRBJ2-2, with D perhaps assigned TRBD1 or TRBD2 (5 bases each). Deletions cut 5 bases from V and 2 bases from J, with 12 bases between. The CDR3 is 15 residues long. Here the CDR3 reads CASSRDGGNTGELFF. The CDR3 region has the DNA TGTGCCAGCAGTCGTGATGGGGGTAACACCGGGGAGCTGTTTTTT.

This clonotype was seen ten or more times. The rearrangement joins TRBV14 to TRBJ2-1, with D uncertain. The CDR3 contains 18 residues. Per germline, CDR1 SGHDN and CDR2 FVKESK. Trimming cost V 8 bases and J 9 bases, with 32 bases left between them. The DNA of the CDR3 is TGTGCCAGCTTCCCCTGGCCCAGCGTGCTAGGTTCACAAGGTGAGCAGTTCTTC. It is translated as CASFPWPSVLGSQGEQFF.

The chain uses TRBV28 and TRBJ1-2; D might be TRBD1 (5 bases). Trimming stripped 6 bases from V and 9 bases from J, with 20 bases between. CDR3 length: 14 residues. CDR1 and CDR2 from the germline V gene are MDHEN and SYDVKM. The CDR3 nucleotides are TGTGCCAGCAGAGTTATCGGGCAGGGCTTTTGCTACACCTTC. This gives the protein CASRVIGQGFCYTF.

As regards this clonotype: This may be a read error: a much more frequent sequence differs by one nucleotide. The chain has TRBV14 and TRBJ2-4, with D possibly TRBD2 on 6 matching bases. CDR3 length: 16 residues. CDR1 and CDR2 from the germline V gene are SGHDN and FVKESK. CDR3 nucleotides: TGTGCCAGCAGCCAAATAGCCGGGACTCGCGCTTTCCTAGGAGACTTC. Its protein is CASSQIAGTRAFLGDF.

This clonotype was counted between two and nine times. The CDR3 protein is CASSQDRGALAYEQYF. CDR3 DNA: TGCGCCAGCAGCCAAGACCGGGGGGCGCTTGCCTACGAGCAGTACTTC. The V and J genes are TRBV4-3 and TRBJ2-7; possible D gene TRBD2, 7 bases. This CDR3 region has 16 residues. V shed 0 bases and J shed 2 bases, with 14 bases lying between them. Germline CDR1 reads LGHNA; CDR2 reads YSLEER.

Many counts were recorded for this clonotype. V gene TRBV3-1 combines with J gene TRBJ2-7; D is perhaps TRBD1 (6 bases). Trimming removed 5 bases from V and 7 bases from J, with 9 bases in between. The CDR3 covers 11 residues. CDR1 is LGHDT and CDR2 is YNNKEL in the germline V gene (reference sequence). The CDR3 spells CASSSTGEQYF. The CDR3 DNA follows: TGTGCCAGCAGCTCAACAGGGGAGCAGTACTTC.

V usage is TRBV3-2 and J usage is TRBJ1-5. TRBV3-2 is a known pseudogene. CDR3 length equals 16 residues. The CDR3 is CASSQDIRQCNQPQHF. DNA for the CDR3: TGTGCCAGCAGCCAAGATATAAGGCAGTGCAATCAGCCCCAGCATTTT.

There are a few counts of this clonotype. V is TRBV3-1 and J is TRBJ1-1; D not resolved. Germline CDR1 reads LGHDT; CDR2 reads YNNKEL (reference sequence). The V and J ends lost 6 bases and 0 bases respectively, with 8 bases between them. CDR3 length: 13 amino acids. CDR3 in amino acids: CASRHNLNTEAFF. CDR3 sequence (DNA): TGTGCCAGCAGACACAACCTGAACACTGAAGCTTTCTTT. Based on the CDR3 plus reference TRBV3-1 and TRBJ1-1, the full variable domain is DTAVSQTPKYLVTQMGNDKSIKCEQNLGHDTMYWYKQDSKKFLKIMFSYNNKELIINETVPNRFSPKSPDKAHLNLHINSLELGDSAVYFCASRHNLNTEAFFGQGTRLTVV.

This clonotype was observed many times. The chain couples TRBV30 to TRBJ2-5, with 7 bases lining up with TRBD1. The CDR3 runs to 13 residues. Trimming removed 8 bases from V and 0 bases from J; junction bases left unmatched: 6. Germline V gives CDR1 GTSNPN, CDR2 SVGIG (reference sequence). The CDR3 nucleotides are TGTGCCACGGGACAGACATACCAAGAGACCCAGTACTTC. Amino acid sequence: CATGQTYQETQYF. The variable domain in full, with the rest retrieved from reference TRBV30 and TRBJ2-5, is SQTIHQWPATLVQPVGSPLSLECTVEGTSNPNLYWYRQAAGRGLQLLFYSVGIGQISSEVPQNLSASRPQDRQFILSSKKLLLSDSGFYLCATGQTYQETQYFGPGTRLLVL.

This clonotype was detected only a few times. V and J are TRBV28 and TRBJ2-3; D unclear. The CDR3 covers 14 residues. V was clipped by 6 bases and J by 1 base, with 11 bases between them. CDR1 and CDR2 from the germline V gene are MDHEN and SYDVKM. The CDR3 nucleotides are TGTGCCAGCAGCCTTGACACGGGCACAGATACGCAGTATTTT. Its protein is CASSLDTGTDTQYF. Drawing the rest from reference TRBV28 and TRBJ2-3, the complete variable domain is DVKVTQSSRYLVKRTGEKVFLECVQDMDHENMFWYRQDPGLGLRLIYFSYDVKMKEKGDIPEGYSVSREKKERFSLILESASTNQTSMYLCASSLDTGTDTQYFGPGTRLTVL.

V and J are TRBV6-2 or TRBV6-3 and TRBJ2-7; D call uncertain. The ends were cut back, 2 bases at V and 3 bases at J, with 14 bases in the middle. CDR1 and CDR2 from the germline V gene are MNHEY and SVGEGT. The CDR3 is made up of 15 amino acids. Here the CDR3 reads CASSYVGAIDYEQYF. Written as DNA, the CDR3 is TGTGCCAGCAGTTACGTCGGCGCGATAGACTACGAGCAGTACTTC.

A remark on this clonotype: One base away lies a much larger clone, so this may be a sequencing read error. The chain joins TRBV5-3 to TRBJ2-3; a weak D match, TRBD1 (6 bases). TRBV5-3 falls under the ORF class, with uncertain function. This CDR3 has 15 residues. Written as DNA, the CDR3 is TGTGCCAGCAGCTTGCAGGGGCCCGGCACAGATACGCAGTATTTT. Translation gives CASSLQGPGTDTQYF.

Remarks on this clonotype: A read error is possible here, since a much larger clone lies one base away. V usage is TRBV7-9 and J usage is TRBJ1-5; the D gene is possibly TRBD1 (5 bases). This CDR3 contains 14 residues. Trimming left V 5 bases short and J 6 bases short, with 14 bases between. Germline V gene sequence: CDR1 SEHNR, CDR2 FQNEAQ (reference sequence). The CDR3 region is CASSVGQGSQPQHF. The CDR3 nucleotides are TGTGCCAGCAGCGTGGGGCAGGGCAGTCAGCCCCAGCATTTT.

This clonotype was counted many times. V and J are TRBV29-1 and TRBJ2-7; D perhaps matches TRBD2 (5 bases). Between the trimmed V and J ends, which lost 1 base and 5 bases, there was a span of 18 bases. Germline CDR1 and CDR2: SQVTM and ANQGSEA. The CDR3 loop spans 15 amino acids. In DNA, the CDR3 is TGCAGCGTTGAAGTTTCGGATCAGGAGAGGGACGAGCAGTACTTC. It codes for CSVEVSDQERDEQYF.

V gene TRBV7-9 combines with J gene TRBJ1-5, with no clear D. The V gene lost 5 bases and the J gene lost 5 bases, with 7 bases spanning the gap. Germline V gene sequence: CDR1 SEHNR, CDR2 FQNEAQ (reference sequence). There are 12 residues in the CDR3. CDR3 sequence (DNA): TGTGCCAGCAGCGTCCTGGATCAGCCCCAGCATTTT. This sequence encodes CASSVLDQPQHF.

This CDR3 is CASSQDRGSNYEQYF. In DNA, the CDR3 is TGTGCCAGCAGCCAAGATAGGGGCAGCAACTACGAGCAGTACTTC. This chain connects TRBV4-2 to TRBJ2-7, with a weak D call TRBD1 (5 bases). Germline CDR1 LGHNA, CDR2 YNFKEQ. Trimming pared 0 bases from V and 3 bases from J, leaving 12 bases between. CDR3 length: 15 residues.

This clonotype showed up just a few times. This chain uses TRBV28 with TRBJ1-1; D call uncertain. Between the trimmed V and J ends, which lost 6 bases and 6 bases, there was a span of 17 bases. The CDR3 totals 14 residues. Germline V gene sequence: CDR1 MDHEN, CDR2 SYDVKM. The CDR3 DNA sequence: TGTGCCAGCAGCCCAAGGGAGCAGGCCCCTGAAGCTTTCTTT. Protein product: CASSPREQAPEAFF.